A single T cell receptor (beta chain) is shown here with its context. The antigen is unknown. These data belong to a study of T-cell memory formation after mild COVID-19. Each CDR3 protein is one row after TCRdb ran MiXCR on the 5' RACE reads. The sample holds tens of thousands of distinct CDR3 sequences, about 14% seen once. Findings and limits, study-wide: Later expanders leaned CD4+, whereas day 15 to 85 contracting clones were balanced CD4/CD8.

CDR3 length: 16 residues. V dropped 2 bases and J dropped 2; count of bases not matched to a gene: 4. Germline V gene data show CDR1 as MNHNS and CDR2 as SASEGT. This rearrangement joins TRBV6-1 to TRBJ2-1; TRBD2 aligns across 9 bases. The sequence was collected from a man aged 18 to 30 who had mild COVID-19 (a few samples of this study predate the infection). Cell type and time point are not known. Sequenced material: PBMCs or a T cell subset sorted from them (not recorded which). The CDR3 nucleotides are TGTGCCAGCAGTGAATCCGGCGGGGGGGCCTACAATGAGCAGTTCTTC. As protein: CASSESGGGAYNEQFF.